This entry lists 28 T cell receptor beta chains sequenced from one sample in a study of molecular identifiers for immune sequencing clone quantification. TCRdb called the PCR reads again in MiXCR, with one record for every CDR3 protein. The sample lists about 510,000 distinct CDR3 sequences, roughly 23% occurring once. The source material was naive CD8+ T cells from blood, with Jurkat cell RNA spiked in. Subset noted: FACS-sorted CD8+CD4-CCR7+CD45RA+ naive T cells. These receptors all come from a human donor in good health. Some libraries in this study had Jurkat cell RNA spiked in.

This clonotype was recorded once. This may come from a read error, since a much larger clone is one base off. The rearrangement joins TRBV20-1 to TRBJ2-7; TRBD2 matches 14 bases. The V and J ends lost 0 bases and 4 bases, in that order; junction bases with no gene match: 14. CDR3 length equals 19 residues. Germline lookup yields CDR1 DFQATT and CDR2 SNEGSKA (reference sequence). DNA for the CDR3: TGCAGTGCTAGAGACCTAACCGAGACTAGCGGGAGGGCCTCATACGAGCAGTACTTC. Encoded protein: CSARDLTETSGRASYEQYF.

This clonotype was seen a few times. The V and J genes are TRBV7-9 and TRBJ1-1; 9 bases fit TRBD1. With 5 bases clipped from V and 5 bases from J, the junction kept 3 bases outside the gene matches. Per the germline V gene, CDR1 is SEHNR and CDR2 is FQNEAQ (reference sequence). The CDR3 is made up of 13 amino acids. CDR3 region: CASSKQGATEAFF. The CDR3 DNA is TGTGCCAGCAGCAAACAGGGGGCAACTGAAGCTTTCTTT.

The chain recombines TRBV6-6 with TRBJ2-5; D is unclear. Germline lookup yields CDR1 MNHNY and CDR2 SVGAGI (reference sequence). Trimming took off 0 bases at V and 1 base at J, with 15 bases between the two ends. This CDR3 is 17 amino acids long. CDR3 DNA: TGTGCCAGCAGTTACTCTCCTTCTAGGGCGAGCCAAGAGACCCAGTACTTC. This codes for CASSYSPSRASQETQYF.

The chain combines TRBV4-3 with TRBJ2-2; D is unclear. The V gene's germline CDR1 is LGHNA and CDR2 YSLEER. V was trimmed by 4 bases and J by 3 bases, leaving 15 bases between them. CDR3 length: 16 residues. Here the CDR3 reads CASSRGLYIDTGELFF. The CDR3 DNA follows: TGCGCCAGCAGCCGAGGCTTGTACATAGACACCGGGGAGCTGTTTTTT.

This clonotype was picked up a small number of times. The V call is TRBV6-6, the J call TRBJ2-3; 10 nucleotides agree with TRBD1. CDR1 and CDR2 (germline): MNHNY, SVGAGI (reference sequence). The CDR3 runs 14 residues. Trimming took 6 bases from V and 2 from J; bases not matched to a gene: 2. In nucleotides, the CDR3 is TGTGCCAGCAGGGGGACAGGGGACACAGATACGCAGTATTTT. Protein sequence: CASRGTGDTDTQYF.

The chain recombines TRBV19 with TRBJ2-3; D perhaps matches TRBD2 (5 bases). CDR3 length: 16 residues. V was pared by 3 bases and J by 6 bases, with 19 bases between. CDR1 and CDR2 from the germline V gene are LNHDA and SQIVND (reference sequence). The CDR3 region has the DNA TGTGCCAGTAGTATCTTGCCGGGATTTAGTTTGGATACGCAGTATTTT. Protein: CASSILPGFSLDTQYF.

This clonotype has just a few counts. The chain joins TRBV4-3 to TRBJ1-6, with D unclear. V was cut by 0 bases and J by 7 bases, with 7 bases left in between. The germline CDR1 and CDR2 sequences are LGHNA and YSLEER. The CDR3 runs to 14 residues. CDR3 in amino acids: CASSQDEVNSPLHF. For the CDR3, the DNA is TGCGCCAGCAGCCAAGATGAAGTAAATTCACCCCTCCACTTT.

This clonotype was counted ten times or more. The CDR3 DNA is TGTGCCAGCAGTCAAGGGCCAGCATTCTCCTATAATTCACCCCTCCACTTT. This encodes CASSQGPAFSYNSPLHF. The chain joins TRBV27 to TRBJ1-6; D unresolved. This CDR3 spans 17 amino acids. The germline V gene has CDR1 MNHEY and CDR2 SMNVEV (reference sequence). V was cut by 5 bases and J by 0 bases, with 14 bases left in between.

This clonotype was observed at least ten times. The rearrangement uses TRBV19 and TRBJ2-3; D is ambiguous. Germline V gives CDR1 LNHDA, CDR2 SQIVND (reference sequence). The CDR3 runs 14 residues. V was shortened by 7 bases and J by 4 bases, with 15 bases between the two germline ends. CDR3 residues: CASTDGSPSDTQYF. The CDR3 nucleotides are TGTGCCAGTACCGATGGTTCTCCATCAGATACGCAGTATTTT.

This chain uses TRBV5-6 with TRBJ2-7; TRBD2 is a possible D gene (5 bases). The V gene lost 4 bases and the J gene lost 2 bases, with 13 bases spanning the gap. CDR1 and CDR2 (germline): SGHDT, YYEEEE. This CDR3 comprises 14 residues. The CDR3 coding sequence is TGTGCCAGCAGCCTAGGACGGGAAACCTACGAGCAGTACTTC. It codes for CASSLGRETYEQYF.

This clonotype was seen more than once but under ten times. The chain couples TRBV5-1 to TRBJ2-7; possible D gene TRBD1, 6 bases. V lost 4 bases and J 0 bases, leaving 11 bases between the germline ends. The CDR3 runs to 14 residues. Germline V gene lookup returns CDR1 SGHRS and CDR2 YFSETQ. The CDR3 loop is CASSTDSFSYEQYF. In nucleotides, the CDR3 is TGCGCCAGCAGCACGGACAGTTTCTCCTACGAGCAGTACTTC.

This clonotype was picked up many times. V and J are TRBV2 and TRBJ1-2; D is unclear. V was pared by 6 bases and J by 0 bases, with 8 bases between. Per the germline V gene, CDR1 is SNHLY and CDR2 is FYNNEI. This CDR3 is built from 13 residues. The CDR3, as DNA: TGTGCCAGCAGGGACGGAGCTAACTATGGCTACACCTTC. This codes for CASRDGANYGYTF.

The table lists this clonotype with many counts. At one end, the junction sequence differs from germline, possibly due to a read error. The V gene is TRBV2, the J gene TRBJ2-5, with 8 bases matching TRBD1. Per the germline V gene, CDR1 is SNHLY and CDR2 is FYNNEI. The CDR3 consists of 15 residues. The CDR3 nucleotides read TGTGCCAGCAGTGGGACAGGGTTCGGCCAAAAGACCCAGTACTTC. It yields the protein CASSGTGFGQKTQYF.

This clonotype was seen repeatedly, ten times or more. This chain uses TRBV4-2 with TRBJ2-7; weak D call: TRBD2 (5 bases). Trimming pared 4 bases from V and 4 bases from J, leaving 17 bases between. There are 15 residues in the CDR3. CDR1 and CDR2 (germline): LGHNA, YNFKEQ. The CDR3 region is CASSPRIGSPYEQYF. CDR3 sequence (DNA): TGTGCCAGCAGCCCCCGGATAGGGAGCCCGTACGAGCAGTACTTC.

The chain is built from TRBV9 and TRBJ1-1; D may be TRBD1 (6 bases). Germline values: CDR1 SGDLS, CDR2 YYNGEE. This CDR3 spans 17 amino acids. Trimming shortened V by 0 bases and J by 0 bases, and 15 bases separated the two germline ends. CDR3 sequence (DNA): TGTGCCAGCAGCGTAGAGGGGGATACAGGCATGAACACTGAAGCTTTCTTT. It codes for CASSVEGDTGMNTEAFF.

In its sample, this clonotype was seen many times. The chain has TRBV4-3 and TRBJ2-1; possibly TRBD1 for D (6 bases). CDR3 length: 16 amino acids. The V and J ends lost 1 base and 2 bases respectively, with 12 bases between them. The germline gives CDR1 LGHNA, CDR2 YSLEER. The CDR3 region is CASSQAGHMTYNEQFF. The CDR3 coding sequence is TGCGCCAGCAGCCAAGCGGGACACATGACCTACAATGAGCAGTTCTTC.

At least ten counts were recorded for this clonotype. V is TRBV4-3 and J is TRBJ2-3; the D is unclear. V dropped 2 bases and J dropped 5 bases, with 14 bases sitting between them. Germline-derived CDR1 and CDR2 are LGHNA and YSLEER. This CDR3 is 15 amino acids long. This CDR3 reads CASSQTETRGDTQYF. The CDR3 DNA sequence: TGCGCCAGCAGCCAAACCGAGACCCGCGGAGATACGCAGTATTTT.

At least ten counts were recorded for this clonotype. The rearrangement links TRBV6-2 or TRBV6-3 to TRBJ1-5; weak D call: TRBD1 (6 bases). The V end was cut by 6 bases, the J end by 0 bases, with 12 bases between. The CDR3 runs to 15 residues. Germline values: CDR1 MNHEY, CDR2 SVGEGT. The CDR3 protein is CASRETGYSNQPQHF. CDR3 DNA: TGTGCCAGCAGGGAGACAGGCTATAGCAATCAGCCCCAGCATTTT.

This clonotype appeared many times. The chain uses TRBV5-4 and TRBJ2-7; no clear D. Per the germline V gene, CDR1 is SGHNT and CDR2 is YYREEE (reference sequence). The CDR3 runs 13 residues. The V gene lost 5 bases and the J gene lost 0 bases, with 9 bases spanning the gap. CDR3 loop: CASSIESSYEQYF. DNA for the CDR3: TGTGCCAGCAGTATAGAGAGCTCCTACGAGCAGTACTTC. The full variable domain, completed using reference TRBV5-4 and TRBJ2-7, is ETGVTQSPTHLIKTRGQQVTLRCSSQSGHNTVSWYQQALGQGPQFIFQYYREEENGRGNFPPRFSGLQFPNYSSELNVNALELDDSALYLCASSIESSYEQYFGPGTRLTVT.

This clonotype was found many times. The chain recombines TRBV6-5 with TRBJ2-3; D ambiguous. V was shortened by 6 bases and J by 0 bases, with 13 bases between the two germline ends. Germline loops: CDR1 MNHEY, CDR2 SVGAGI. The CDR3 spans 15 residues. In DNA form, the CDR3 reads TGTGCCAGCAGCCTGGACGTATCTAGCACAGATACGCAGTATTTT. Translated, it gives CASSLDVSSTDTQYF.

This clonotype appeared a few times. The chain has TRBV7-9 and TRBJ1-4, with D possibly being TRBD1 (6 bases). Trimming took 5 bases from V and 1 from J, leaving 23 bases between them. In germline, CDR1 is SEHNR, CDR2 FQNEAQ (reference sequence). CDR3 size: 19 residues. In nucleotides, the CDR3 is TGTGCCAGCAGCCCTGTCGGGGGGGGCGACTTTGGAACTAATGAAAAACTGTTTTTT. Its translation is CASSPVGGGDFGTNEKLFF.

On this clonotype: This may come from a read error, since a much larger clone is one base off. The rearrangement links TRBV27 to TRBJ2-3, with no clear D. In germline, CDR1 is MNHEY, CDR2 SMNVEV (reference sequence). This CDR3 has 12 amino acids. V was cut by 8 bases and J by 7 bases, with 13 bases left in between. Here the CDR3 reads CASGSLGYTQYF. The CDR3 DNA follows: TGTGCCAGCGGAAGCCTTGGGTATACGCAGTATTTT.

This clonotype showed up just a few times. The chain is built from TRBV4-3 and TRBJ2-1; tentative D call: TRBD2 (5 bases). With 0 bases removed from V and 5 bases from J, the gap between germline ends came to 17 bases. This CDR3 has 17 residues. Germline values: CDR1 LGHNA, CDR2 YSLEER. The CDR3 here is CASSQDSVGRANNEQFF. The CDR3 DNA sequence: TGCGCCAGCAGCCAAGATTCCGTAGGGCGGGCCAACAATGAGCAGTTCTTC.

The V gene is TRBV20-1, the J gene TRBJ2-3; a possible D gene is TRBD1 (6 bases). The CDR3 has 16 amino acids. Germline V gives CDR1 DFQATT, CDR2 SNEGSKA (reference sequence). V dropped 0 bases and J dropped 0 bases, with 13 bases sitting between them. The CDR3 is CSARDHMGASTDTQYF. The CDR3 region has the DNA TGCAGTGCTAGAGACCACATGGGGGCGAGCACAGATACGCAGTATTTT.

This clonotype was counted at least ten times. V usage is TRBV2 and J usage is TRBJ1-5; 11 nucleotides match TRBD1. In germline, CDR1 is SNHLY, CDR2 FYNNEI. V lost 5 bases, J lost 1 base, and 10 bases stayed unmatched. This CDR3 contains 18 residues. The CDR3, as DNA: TGTGCCAGCAGTCTATTGGACAGGGGGCTCGGCAGCAATCAGCCCCAGCATTTT. It codes for CASSLLDRGLGSNQPQHF.

As regards this clonotype: One end of the junction varies from germline; a read error may be responsible. The chain employs TRBV4-2 and TRBJ1-2; tentatively, D is TRBD1 (5 bases). CDR3 length equals 16 residues. CDR1 is LGHNA and CDR2 is YNFKEQ in the germline V gene. CDR3 DNA sequence: TGTGCCTGCAGATTAACACAGGACTCAGCTAACTATGGCTACACCTTC. Protein sequence: CACRLTQDSANYGYTF.

The chain carries TRBV20-1 and TRBJ2-7; weak D call: TRBD1 (6 bases). The germline V gene has CDR1 DFQATT and CDR2 SNEGSKA (reference sequence). Between the trimmed V and J ends, which lost 4 bases and 7 bases, there was a span of 11 bases. The CDR3 covers 11 residues. CDR3 in amino acids: CSANRDIEQYF. CDR3 nucleotide sequence: TGCAGTGCTAACCGGGACATTGAGCAGTACTTC.

A few counts support this clonotype. The V and J genes are TRBV12-3 or TRBV12-4 and TRBJ1-4; D perhaps matches TRBD1 (5 bases). This CDR3 has 14 residues. Trimming shortened V by 3 bases and J by 4 bases, and 9 bases separated the two germline ends. The CDR3 loop is CASSFGGVNEKLFF. The CDR3 nucleotides are TGTGCCAGCAGTTTTGGAGGGGTTAATGAAAAACTGTTTTTT.